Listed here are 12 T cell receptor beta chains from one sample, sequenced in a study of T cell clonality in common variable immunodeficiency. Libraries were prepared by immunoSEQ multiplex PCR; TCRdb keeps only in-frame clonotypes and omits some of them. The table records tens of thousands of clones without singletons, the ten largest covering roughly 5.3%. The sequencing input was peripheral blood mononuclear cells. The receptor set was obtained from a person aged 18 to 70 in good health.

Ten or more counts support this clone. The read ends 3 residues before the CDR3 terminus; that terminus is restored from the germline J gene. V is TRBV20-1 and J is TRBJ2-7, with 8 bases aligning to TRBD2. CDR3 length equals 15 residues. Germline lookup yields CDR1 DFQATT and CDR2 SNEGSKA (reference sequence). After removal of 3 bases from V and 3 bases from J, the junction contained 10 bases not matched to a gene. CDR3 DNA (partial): TGCAGTGCTAGCGATAGCGGGATTGGCCTCTACGAG. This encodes CSASDSGIGLYE. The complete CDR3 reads CSASDSGIGLYEQYF.

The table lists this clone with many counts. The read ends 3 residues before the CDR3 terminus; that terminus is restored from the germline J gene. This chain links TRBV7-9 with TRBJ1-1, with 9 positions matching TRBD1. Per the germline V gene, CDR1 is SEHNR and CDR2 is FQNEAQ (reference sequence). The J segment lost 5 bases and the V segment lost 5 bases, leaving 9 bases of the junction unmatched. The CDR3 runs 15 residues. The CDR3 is CASSHRTGEGTEAFF. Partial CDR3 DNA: TGTGCCAGCAGCCATCGGACAGGGGAGGGTACTGAA.

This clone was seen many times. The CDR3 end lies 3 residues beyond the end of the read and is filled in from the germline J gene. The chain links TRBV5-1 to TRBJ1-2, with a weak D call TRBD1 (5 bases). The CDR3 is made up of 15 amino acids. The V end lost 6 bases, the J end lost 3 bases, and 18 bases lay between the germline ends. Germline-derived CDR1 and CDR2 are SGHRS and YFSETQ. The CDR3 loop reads CASTAQPGGDYGYTF. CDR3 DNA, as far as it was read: TGCGCCAGCACCGCCCAGCCGGGGGGGGACTATGGC. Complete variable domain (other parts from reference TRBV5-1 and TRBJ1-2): KAGVTQTPRYLIKTRGQQVTLSCSPISGHRSVSWYQQTPGQGLQFLFEYFSETQRNKGNFPGRFSGRQFSNSRSEMNVSTLELGDSALYLCASTAQPGGDYGYTFGSGTRLTVV.

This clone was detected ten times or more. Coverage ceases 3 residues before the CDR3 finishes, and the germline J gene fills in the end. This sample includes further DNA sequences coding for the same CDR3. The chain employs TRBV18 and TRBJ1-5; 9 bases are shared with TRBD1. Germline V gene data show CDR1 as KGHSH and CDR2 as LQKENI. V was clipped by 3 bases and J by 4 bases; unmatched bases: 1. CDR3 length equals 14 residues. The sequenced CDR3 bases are TGTGCCAGCTCACCGGGACAGGGTAATCAGCCC. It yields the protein CASSPGQGNQP. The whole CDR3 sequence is CASSPGQGNQPQHF.

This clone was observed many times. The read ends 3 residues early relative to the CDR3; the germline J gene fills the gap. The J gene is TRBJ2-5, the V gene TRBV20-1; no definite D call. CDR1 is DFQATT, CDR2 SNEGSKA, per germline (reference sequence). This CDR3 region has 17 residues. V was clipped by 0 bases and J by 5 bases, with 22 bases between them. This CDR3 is CSARDSSATNAAETQYF. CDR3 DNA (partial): TGCAGTGCTAGAGATAGTTCGGCAACTAACGCCGCGGAGACC.

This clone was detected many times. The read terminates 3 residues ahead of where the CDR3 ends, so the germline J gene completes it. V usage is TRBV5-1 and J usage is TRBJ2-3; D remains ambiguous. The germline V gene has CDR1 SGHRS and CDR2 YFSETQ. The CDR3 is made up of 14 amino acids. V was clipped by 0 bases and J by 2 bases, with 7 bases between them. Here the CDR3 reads CASSLEANTDTQYF. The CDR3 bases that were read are TGCGCCAGCAGCTTGGAGGCCAACACAGATACG. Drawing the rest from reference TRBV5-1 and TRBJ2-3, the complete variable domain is KAGVTQTPRYLIKTRGQQVTLSCSPISGHRSVSWYQQTPGQGLQFLFEYFSETQRNKGNFPGRFSGRQFSNSRSEMNVSTLELGDSALYLCASSLEANTDTQYFGPGTRLTVL.

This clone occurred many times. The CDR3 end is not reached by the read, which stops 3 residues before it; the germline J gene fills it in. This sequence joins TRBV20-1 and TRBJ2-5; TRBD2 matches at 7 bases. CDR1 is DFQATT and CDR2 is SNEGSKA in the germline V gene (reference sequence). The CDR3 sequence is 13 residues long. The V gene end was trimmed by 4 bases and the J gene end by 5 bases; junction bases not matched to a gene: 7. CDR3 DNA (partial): TGCAGTGCTACTCCGACTAGCTATGAGACC. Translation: CSATPTSYET. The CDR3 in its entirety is CSATPTSYETQYF.

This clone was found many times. CDR3 bases read: TGTGCCAGCAGTTTCCCGGGACAGGGTACCGGGGAG. Translated, it gives CASSFPGQGTGE. The CDR3 in full is CASSFPGQGTGELFF. The chain combines TRBV28 with TRBJ2-2; 9 bases are a match to TRBD1. Sequencing ends 3 residues short of the CDR3 end; the germline J gene provides the rest. The length of the CDR3 is 15 residues. J was trimmed by 5 bases and V by 3 bases; bases with no gene match: 4. The germline V gene has CDR1 MDHEN and CDR2 SYDVKM.

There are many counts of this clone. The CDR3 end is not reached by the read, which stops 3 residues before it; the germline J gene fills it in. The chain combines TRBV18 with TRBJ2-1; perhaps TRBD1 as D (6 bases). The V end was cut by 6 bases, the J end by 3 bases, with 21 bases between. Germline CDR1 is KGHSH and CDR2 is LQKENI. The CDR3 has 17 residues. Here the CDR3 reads CASSPSRSGVGYNEQFF. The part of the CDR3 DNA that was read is TGTGCCAGCTCCCCGAGCAGGTCAGGGGTCGGCTACAATGAG.

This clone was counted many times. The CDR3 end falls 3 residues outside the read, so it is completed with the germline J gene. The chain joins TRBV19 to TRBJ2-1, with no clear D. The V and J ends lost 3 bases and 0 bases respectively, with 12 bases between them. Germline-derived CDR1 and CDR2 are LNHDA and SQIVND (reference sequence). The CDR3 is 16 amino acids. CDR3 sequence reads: CASSINSNPSYNEQFF. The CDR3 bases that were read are TGTGCCAGTAGTATTAACTCCAACCCCTCCTACAATGAG. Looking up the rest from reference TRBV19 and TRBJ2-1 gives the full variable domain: DGGITQSPKYLFRKEGQNVTLSCEQNLNHDAMYWYRQDPGQGLRLIYYSQIVNDFQKGDIAEGYSVSREKKESFPLTVTSAQKNPTAFYLCASSINSNPSYNEQFFGPGTRLTVL.

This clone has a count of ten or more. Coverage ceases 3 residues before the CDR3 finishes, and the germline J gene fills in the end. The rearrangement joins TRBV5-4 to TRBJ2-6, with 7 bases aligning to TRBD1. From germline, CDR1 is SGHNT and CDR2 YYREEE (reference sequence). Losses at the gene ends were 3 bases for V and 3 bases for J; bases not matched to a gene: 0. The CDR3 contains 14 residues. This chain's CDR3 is CASSYRGGANVLTF. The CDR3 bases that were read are TGTGCCAGCAGCTACAGGGGTGGGGCCAACGTC.

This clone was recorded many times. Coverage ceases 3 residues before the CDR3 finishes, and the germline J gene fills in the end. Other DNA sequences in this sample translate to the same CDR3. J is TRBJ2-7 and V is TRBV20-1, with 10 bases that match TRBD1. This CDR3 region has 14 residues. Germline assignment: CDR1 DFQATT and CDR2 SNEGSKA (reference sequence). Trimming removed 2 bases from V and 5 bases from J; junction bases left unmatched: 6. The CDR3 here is CSARPGQGVNEQYF. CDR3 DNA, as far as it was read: TGCAGTGCTAGACCAGGACAGGGGGTTAACGAG.